Listed below are T cell receptor beta chains from one sample, sequenced in a study of cytomegalovirus exposure and HLA in healthy donors. Measured with immunoSEQ multiplex PCR; TCRdb has only the in-frame clones, and not every one. Of about 190,000 clones in the sample, about three quarters were seen once. What was sequenced was PBMCs. These receptors came from a woman aged 40 to 50 in good health and CMV-seronegative. Both conserved end residues are part of each CDR3. D genes are given only for firm matches. Size is omitted from some rows. Given values are once, few, many or a class for expanded clones.

j_gene: TRBJ1-1; abundance: -; v_gene: TRBV6-5; d_gene: TRBD1; len: 15; CDR3aa: CASSYDRGVNTEAFF; CDR3nt: TGTGCCAGCAGTTACGACAGGGGGGTGAACACTGAAGCTTTCTTT
j_gene: TRBJ2-1; abundance: -; v_gene: TRBV5-4; d_gene: TRBD2; len: 16; CDR3aa: CASSHSGTSVYNEQFF; CDR3nt: TGTGCCAGCAGCCACTCCGGGACTAGCGTATACAATGAGCAGTTCTTC
j_gene: TRBJ2-1; abundance: few; v_gene: TRBV7-6; d_gene: TRBD2; len: 13; CDR3aa: CASSLETSGSEFF; CDR3nt: TGTGCCAGCAGCTTGGAGACTAGCGGGAGTGAGTTCTTC
j_gene: TRBJ1-1; abundance: -; v_gene: TRBV27; d_gene: -; len: 17; CDR3aa: CASSLGRKLGVGTEAFF; CDR3nt: TGTGCCAGCAGTTTAGGTAGGAAATTAGGGGTTGGCACTGAAGCTTTCTTT
j_gene: TRBJ1-5; abundance: -; v_gene: TRBV19; d_gene: TRBD1; len: 19; CDR3aa: CASTSSGTGYQGSNQPQHF; CDR3nt: TGTGCCAGTACCTCATCCGGGACAGGTTACCAGGGGAGCAATCAGCCCCAGCATTTT
j_gene: TRBJ1-5; abundance: -; v_gene: TRBV19; d_gene: TRBD1; len: 15; CDR3aa: CASRLGQGGRQPQHF; CDR3nt: TGTGCCAGTAGACTGGGACAGGGAGGGCGCCAGCCCCAGCATTTT
j_gene: TRBJ2-2; abundance: -; v_gene: TRBV6-1; d_gene: TRBD1; len: 14; CDR3aa: CASTPTGDTGELFF; CDR3nt: TGTGCCAGCACTCCGACAGGGGACACCGGGGAGCTGTTTTTT
j_gene: TRBJ1-2; abundance: -; v_gene: TRBV27; d_gene: -; len: 13; CDR3aa: CASSLGGVGGYTF; CDR3nt: TGTGCCAGCAGTTTGGGGGGGGTAGGGGGCTACACCTTC
j_gene: TRBJ1-2; abundance: -; v_gene: TRBV19; d_gene: -; len: 15; CDR3aa: CASSRTEGVNYGYTF; CDR3nt: TGTGCCAGTAGTAGGACAGAGGGGGTTAACTATGGCTACACCTTC
j_gene: TRBJ1-1; abundance: -; v_gene: TRBV4-2; d_gene: -; len: 13; CDR3aa: CASSQGSSEVPFF; CDR3nt: TGTGCCAGCAGCCAGGGGTCCTCGGAGGTACCTTTCTTT
j_gene: TRBJ1-1; abundance: -; v_gene: TRBV7-9; d_gene: -; len: 13; CDR3aa: CASSLGGGTEAFF; CDR3nt: TGTGCCAGCAGCTTAGGGGGGGGCACTGAAGCTTTCTTT
j_gene: TRBJ1-2; abundance: -; v_gene: TRBV2; d_gene: -; len: 13; CDR3aa: CASSEATHYGYTF; CDR3nt: TGTGCCAGCAGTGAAGCGACACACTATGGCTACACCTTC
j_gene: TRBJ2-2; abundance: -; v_gene: TRBV19; d_gene: -; len: 12; CDR3aa: CASIQGAGELFF; CDR3nt: TGTGCCAGTATACAGGGCGCCGGGGAGCTGTTTTTT
j_gene: TRBJ2-5; abundance: -; v_gene: TRBV7-9; d_gene: TRBD1; len: 15; CDR3aa: CASSFSGQPQETQYF; CDR3nt: TGTGCCAGCAGCTTTTCGGGACAGCCTCAAGAGACCCAGTACTTC
j_gene: TRBJ1-1; abundance: once; v_gene: TRBV29-1; d_gene: -; len: 13; CDR3aa: CSVEKGLNTEAFF; CDR3nt: TGCAGCGTTGAGAAGGGGCTGAACACTGAAGCTTTCTTT
j_gene: TRBJ1-4; abundance: -; v_gene: TRBV4-3; d_gene: -; len: 15; CDR3aa: CASSQGTRVGEKLFF; CDR3nt: TGCGCCAGCAGCCAAGGTACCAGGGTGGGTGAAAAACTGTTTTTT
j_gene: TRBJ2-2; abundance: -; v_gene: TRBV5-4; d_gene: TRBD2; len: 17; CDR3aa: CASSLDPGRAVTGELFF; CDR3nt: TGTGCCAGCAGCTTGGATCCTGGGAGGGCCGTCACCGGGGAGCTGTTTTTT
j_gene: TRBJ1-3; abundance: -; v_gene: TRBV6-6; d_gene: -; len: 13; CDR3aa: CASTGAGGNTIYF; CDR3nt: TGTGCCAGCACAGGCGCGGGAGGAAACACCATATATTTT
j_gene: TRBJ2-2; abundance: few; v_gene: TRBV18; d_gene: -; len: 14; CDR3aa: CASSPRSGAGELFF; CDR3nt: TGTGCCAGCTCACCTCGGTCGGGGGCCGGGGAGCTGTTTTTT
j_gene: TRBJ2-3; abundance: -; v_gene: TRBV11-2; d_gene: TRBD1; len: 15; CDR3aa: CASSLNRGMADTQYF; CDR3nt: TGTGCCAGCAGCCTCAACAGGGGGATGGCAGATACGCAGTATTTT
j_gene: TRBJ2-1; abundance: once; v_gene: TRBV6-6; d_gene: TRBD2; len: 14; CDR3aa: CASSNLAGGNEQFF; CDR3nt: TGTGCCAGCTCCAATCTAGCGGGAGGCAATGAGCAGTTCTTC
j_gene: TRBJ2-1; abundance: -; v_gene: TRBV6-4; d_gene: TRBD1; len: 15; CDR3aa: CASSDSRTGMNEQFF; CDR3nt: TGTGCCAGCAGTGACTCGAGGACAGGGATGAATGAGCAGTTCTTC
j_gene: TRBJ1-5; abundance: -; v_gene: TRBV27; d_gene: TRBD1; len: 15; CDR3aa: CAGSADRGRDQPQHF; CDR3nt: TGTGCCGGCAGTGCGGACAGGGGGCGCGATCAGCCCCAGCATTTT
j_gene: TRBJ1-4; abundance: once; v_gene: TRBV11-3; d_gene: -; len: 16; CDR3aa: CASSPLRQATNEKLFF; CDR3nt: TGTGCCAGCAGCCCCCTCCGACAGGCAACTAATGAAAAACTGTTTTTT
j_gene: TRBJ2-1; abundance: -; v_gene: TRBV19; d_gene: TRBD2; len: 21; CDR3aa: CASSITLFGGSGSLRLNEQFF; CDR3nt: TGTGCCAGTAGTATTACCCTTTTCGGGGGTAGCGGGTCCCTACGGCTCAATGAGCAGTTCTTC
j_gene: TRBJ2-1; abundance: -; v_gene: TRBV5-1; d_gene: -; len: 12; CDR3aa: CASWRLPNEQFF; CDR3nt: TGCGCCAGCTGGAGGCTACCCAATGAGCAGTTCTTC
j_gene: TRBJ1-5; abundance: few; v_gene: TRBV6-6; d_gene: -; len: 13; CDR3aa: CASSQNSNQPQHF; CDR3nt: TGTGCCAGCAGTCAAAATAGCAATCAGCCCCAGCATTTT
j_gene: TRBJ2-6; abundance: once; v_gene: TRBV29-1; d_gene: TRBD1; len: 14; CDR3aa: CSARQGAGANVLTF; CDR3nt: TGCAGCGCACGACAGGGGGCTGGGGCCAACGTCCTGACTTTC
j_gene: TRBJ1-1; abundance: -; v_gene: TRBV18; d_gene: -; len: 13; CDR3aa: CASSPGLGSEAFF; CDR3nt: TGTGCCAGCTCACCGGGACTCGGATCTGAAGCTTTCTTT